This T cell receptor (beta chain) derives from a study of cytomegalovirus exposure and HLA in healthy donors. Notes on the study in general: Cytomegalovirus status was reportedly diagnosed by the classifier with high sensitivity and specificity. Cytomegalovirus association was listed for about 180 TCR beta chains.

Concerning this clone: Its antigen is unknown.

Donors counted as nominally healthy when sampled, yet unrecorded immune exposures were likely. With 60 Vbeta and 13 Jbeta primers, the PCR was carried out. Some clones are missing from TCRdb's copy, which holds only in-frame ones; the method was immunoSEQ multiplex PCR. The profile shows more than 150,000 clones, around 80% of them singletons. CDR3 length equals 12 residues. CDR1 is SGHTA, CDR2 FQGTGA, per germline. V gave up 3 bases and J gave up 5 bases, with 6 bases separating them. V and J are TRBV7-3 and TRBJ2-3; no clear D gene. The material sequenced was PBMCs. This clonotype originated in a girl aged 10-17 years in good health and CMV-seropositive. CDR3 sequence reads: CASSFLGDTQYF. In nucleotides, the CDR3 is TGTGCCAGCAGCTTCCTAGGAGATACGCAGTATTTT.